The 14 T cell receptor beta chains below all came from one sample that was sequenced in a study of vaccination and CD4 T cells after COVID-19. The treatment here: approximately nine-day PBMC culture with coronavirus spike peptide pools or control peptides (ViraFEST assay). Collection of the unexposed donor's CD4+ T cells took place before the COVID-19 pandemic (2011-2018). No antigen is known for these receptors. The Oncomine TCR Beta short-read assay generated sequence data from the DNA of cultured CD4+ T cells. TCRdb redid the calling of the PCR reads with MiXCR, one entry per CDR3 protein. In the table there are several thousand distinct CDR3 sequences, 35% to 50% of which are singletons. The sample taken for sequencing was CD4+ T cells from blood, cultured in vitro. The receptor set was obtained from a human donor in good health.

The chain uses TRBV7-2 and TRBJ1-1, with 7 bases lining up with TRBD1. With 5 bases clipped from V and 2 bases from J, the junction kept 5 bases outside the gene matches. Germline V CDR1 and CDR2: SGHTA, FQGNSA. This CDR3 region has 14 residues. The CDR3 sequence: CASSARQGNTEAFF. CDR3 DNA sequence: TGTGCCAGCAGCGCTCGACAGGGAAACACTGAAGCTTTCTTT.

The chain is built from TRBV20-1 and TRBJ1-3, with D unresolved. Trimming stripped 0 bases from V and 3 bases from J, with 9 bases between. Germline lookup yields CDR1 DFQATT and CDR2 SNEGSKA (reference sequence). This CDR3 is built from 14 residues. CDR3 amino acids: CSARDIGGGNTIYF. The DNA of the CDR3 is TGCAGTGCTAGAGATATCGGTGGTGGAAACACCATATATTTT.

The chain joins TRBV29-1 to TRBJ2-7; D uncertain. The CDR3 sequence is 12 residues long. Trimming took 6 bases from V and 5 from J, leaving 14 bases between them. Looked up from germline, CDR1 is SQVTM and CDR2 is ANQGSEA. This chain's CDR3 is CSVLSSEHEQYF. In nucleotides, the CDR3 is TGCAGCGTGTTATCCTCGGAGCACGAGCAGTACTTC.

The rearrangement links TRBV20-1 to TRBJ2-1, with D uncertain. The ends were cut back, 8 bases at V and 0 bases at J, with 14 bases in the middle. This CDR3 has 14 residues. The V gene's germline CDR1 is DFQATT and CDR2 SNEGSKA (reference sequence). CDR3 protein: CSTQDRRSYNEQFF. DNA of the CDR3: TGCAGTACTCAAGATCGCCGCTCCTACAATGAGCAGTTCTTC.

The chain employs TRBV6-2 or TRBV6-3 and TRBJ1-3, with unresolved D. CDR1 and CDR2 (germline): MNHEY, SVGEGT. The CDR3 covers 15 residues. Trimming cost V 4 bases and J 0 bases, with 10 bases left between them. The CDR3 reads CASSSEAASGNTIYF. For the CDR3, the DNA is TGTGCCAGCAGTTCCGAGGCGGCCTCTGGAAACACCATATATTTT.

This clonotype showed up just a few times. V is TRBV10-3 and J is TRBJ1-2; possibly TRBD1 for D (6 bases). The CDR3 has 14 residues. Germline V CDR1 and CDR2: ENHRY, SYGVKD. V was cut by 9 bases and J by 8 bases, with 22 bases left in between. This CDR3 reads CAIQAQSDSAGYTF. CDR3 DNA sequence: TGTGCCATTCAAGCTCAGTCGGACAGTGCGGGCTACACCTTC.

V gene TRBV9 combines with J gene TRBJ1-1; no reliable D call. The CDR3 has 15 residues. CDR1 SGDLS and CDR2 YYNGEE come from the germline V gene. V gave up 0 bases and J gave up 1 base, with 10 bases separating them. The CDR3 here is CASSVGTVSNTEAFF. The CDR3, as DNA: TGTGCCAGCAGCGTAGGGACCGTATCGAACACTGAAGCTTTCTTT.

This clonotype was detected only a few times. V gene TRBV4-2 combines with J gene TRBJ2-1; 10 bases are shared with TRBD2. V was pared by 2 bases and J by 0 bases, with 7 bases of the junction left unmatched. CDR3 length: 18 residues. Germline CDR1 LGHNA, CDR2 YNFKEQ. The CDR3 here is CASSQRAAGGSSYNEQFF. For the CDR3, the DNA is TGTGCCAGCAGCCAAAGAGCAGCGGGGGGGAGCTCCTACAATGAGCAGTTCTTC.

The rearrangement joins TRBV29-1 to TRBJ1-5; possible D gene TRBD1, 5 bases. V was pared by 7 bases and J by 5 bases, with 12 bases between. The CDR3 spans 12 residues. Per germline, CDR1 SQVTM and CDR2 ANQGSEA. CDR3 DNA: TGCAGCGCAGGGTTCAGGGATCAGCCCCAGCATTTT. As protein: CSAGFRDQPQHF.

The V and J genes are TRBV5-1 and TRBJ1-3; no firm D call. CDR1 and CDR2 (germline): SGHRS, YFSETQ. The CDR3 has 13 residues. V was pared by 7 bases and J by 4 bases, with 12 bases between. The CDR3 DNA sequence: TGCGCCAGCGGCTGGGATGACGGAAACACCATATATTTT. It specifies CASGWDDGNTIYF.

Only a few counts were recorded for this clonotype. The chain uses TRBV7-8 and TRBJ2-1; D is perhaps TRBD2 (7 bases). The CDR3 sequence is 14 residues long. Germline lookup yields CDR1 SGHVS and CDR2 FQNEAQ. Trimming cost V 0 bases and J 8 bases, with 11 bases left between them. The CDR3 spells CASSLAGGLDEQFF. Written as DNA, the CDR3 is TGTGCCAGCAGCTTAGCGGGGGGGCTCGATGAGCAGTTCTTC. Full variable domain (outside the CDR3, taken from reference TRBV7-8 and TRBJ2-1): GAGVSQSPRYKVAKRGQDVALRCDPISGHVSLFWYQQALGQGPEFLTYFQNEAQLDKSGLPSDRFFAERPEGSVSTLKIQRTQQEDSAVYLCASSLAGGLDEQFFGPGTRLTVL.

This clonotype was recorded a few times. V usage is TRBV6-5 and J usage is TRBJ2-1, with D possibly matching TRBD2 (6 bases). V lost 2 bases and J lost 3, with 11 bases in between. The CDR3 has 15 amino acids. Germline V lookup: CDR1 MNHEY, CDR2 SVGAGI. DNA for the CDR3: TGTGCCAGCAGTTACGGAGGGCAGTTCTACAATGAGCAGTTCTTC. The encoded protein is CASSYGGQFYNEQFF.

V and J are TRBV6-1 and TRBJ1-2; 8 nucleotides align to TRBD1. Germline V gene data show CDR1 as MNHNS and CDR2 as SASEGT. The V segment lost 6 bases and the J segment 4 bases; nucleotides outside the gene matches: 19. The CDR3 spans 18 residues. The CDR3 nucleotides are TGTGCCAGCAGCCTACAGGGGGTTATCGTCTTTTCTGGCTATGGCTACACCTTC. The encoded protein is CASSLQGVIVFSGYGYTF.

This chain joins TRBV12-3 or TRBV12-4 and TRBJ1-6; TRBD1 agrees at 8 bases. The CDR3 sequence is 14 residues long. With V trimmed by 5 bases and J by 5 bases, 2 bases remained unmatched. The CDR3 DNA reads as TGTGCCAGCAGTAAGGACAGGGATAATTCACCCCTCCACTTT. It specifies CASSKDRDNSPLHF.